This T cell receptor beta chain is from a study of T cell responses to AZD1222 COVID-19 vaccine. Study results and limitations: Nearly half of the spike-specific TCRs reportedly recognize variant regions that carry no mutations. Spike-specific TCR breadth and depth went up after people got two AZD1222 doses. Along spike, vaccine-associated CD4 TCRs were found throughout, with dominance at 160-218 and 743-854. It was only six AZD1222 recipients who were seropositive at baseline.

Germline lookup yields CDR1 WNHNN and CDR2 SYGVQD (reference sequence). The V segment lost 11 bases and the J segment 10 bases; nucleotides outside the gene matches: 11. This CDR3 is built from 13 residues. A few counts support this clone. Its antigen is still unknown. TCRdb keeps only in-frame clones here, not all; method: immunoSEQ multiplex PCR. Among 120,000 or so clones listed, around 82% were seen once. Sequenced material: peripheral blood, taken on day 0 of AZD1222 vaccination. The chain combines TRBV10-1 with TRBJ1-6, with TRBD1 matching 7 bases. The TCR comes from an adult in good health. DNA for the CDR3: TGCGCCCGAAGAGGGGGCGTTAGGTCACCCCTCCACTTT. It specifies CARRGGVRSPLHF.